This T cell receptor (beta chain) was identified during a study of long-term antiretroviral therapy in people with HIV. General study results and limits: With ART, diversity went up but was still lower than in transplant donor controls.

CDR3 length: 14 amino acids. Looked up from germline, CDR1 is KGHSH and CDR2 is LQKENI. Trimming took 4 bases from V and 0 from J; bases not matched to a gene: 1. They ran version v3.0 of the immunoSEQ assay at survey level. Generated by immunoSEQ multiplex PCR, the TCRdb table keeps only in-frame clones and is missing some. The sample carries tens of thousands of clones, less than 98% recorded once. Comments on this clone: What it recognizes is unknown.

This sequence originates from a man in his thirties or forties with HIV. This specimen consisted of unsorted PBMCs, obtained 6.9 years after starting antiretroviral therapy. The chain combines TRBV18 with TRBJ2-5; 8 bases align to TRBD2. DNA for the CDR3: TGTGCCAGCTCACTACTAGCGGACCAAGAGACCCAGTACTTC. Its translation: CASSLLADQETQYF.